This T cell receptor (beta chain) was sequenced during a study of blood T cell repertoires in COVID-19. Across the study: Specimens from acute and convalescent COVID-19 originated in the United States, Italy and Spain. Sources were T cells, B-cell-depleted T cells, or PBMCs; the material itself was cDNA or gDNA.

V shed 1 base, J shed 3 bases, and the junction held 8 bases outside the gene matches. CDR1 and CDR2 (germline): MGHRA, YSYEKL. The CDR3 covers 18 residues. Per the study methods: Reference gene primers were amplified, and this amplification served to estimate nucleated cell counts. This table comes from immunoSEQ multiplex PCR, and its TCRdb copy is limited to in-frame clones, with some not included. For V, J and clone size, that table is used; D and trimming come from the DNA. The sample lists about 67,000 clones, 87% occurring once. The TCR sequence derives from a man aged 45-60 years with active COVID-19. Input material: peripheral blood. The chain has TRBV4-1 and TRBJ2-2, with 10 bases fitting TRBD2. CDR3 DNA sequence: TGCGCCAGCAGCCAAGTCCCTAGCGGGGGTTGGGACACCGGGGAGCTGTTTTTT. This encodes CASSQVPSGGWDTGELFF.